The TCR beta chain under discussion was sequenced for a study of blood T cell repertoires in COVID-19. Germline lookup yields CDR1 SGHRS and CDR2 YFSETQ. The V and J ends lost 6 bases and 2 bases, in that order; junction bases with no gene match: 8. CDR3 length: 15 amino acids. Data came from immunoSEQ multiplex PCR; TCRdb stores just in-frame clones and leaves some out. The table lists tens of thousands of clones, 80% to 90% of them singletons. Sequencing was performed on peripheral blood. This TCR was sampled from a woman aged 60-75 years with COVID-19, enrolled during active disease. V gene TRBV5-1 combines with J gene TRBJ2-1; 7 bases align to TRBD1. The DNA of the CDR3 is TGCGCCAGCAAGGGGGCCCCACCTACCTACAATGAGCAGTTCTTC. Its translation: CASKGAPPTYNEQFF. Complete variable domain (other parts from reference TRBV5-1 and TRBJ2-1): KAGVTQTPRYLIKTRGQQVTLSCSPISGHRSVSWYQQTPGQGLQFLFEYFSETQRNKGNFPGRFSGRQFSNSRSEMNVSTLELGDSALYLCASKGAPPTYNEQFFGPGTRLTVL.